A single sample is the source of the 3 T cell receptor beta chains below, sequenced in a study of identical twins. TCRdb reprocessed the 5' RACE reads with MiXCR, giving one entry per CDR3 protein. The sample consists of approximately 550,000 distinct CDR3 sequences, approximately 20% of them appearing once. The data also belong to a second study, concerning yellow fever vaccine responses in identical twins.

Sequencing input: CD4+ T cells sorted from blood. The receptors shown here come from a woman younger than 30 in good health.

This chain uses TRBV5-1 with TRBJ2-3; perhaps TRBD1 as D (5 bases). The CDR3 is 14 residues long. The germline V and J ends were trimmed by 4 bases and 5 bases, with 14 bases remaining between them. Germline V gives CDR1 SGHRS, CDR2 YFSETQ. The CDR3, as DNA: TGCGCCAGCAGCATGGCGGCAGGGTTAGATACGCAGTATTTT. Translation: CASSMAAGLDTQYF. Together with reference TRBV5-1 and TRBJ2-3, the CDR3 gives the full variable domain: KAGVTQTPRYLIKTRGQQVTLSCSPISGHRSVSWYQQTPGQGLQFLFEYFSETQRNKGNFPGRFSGRQFSNSRSEMNVSTLELGDSALYLCASSMAAGLDTQYFGPGTRLTVL.

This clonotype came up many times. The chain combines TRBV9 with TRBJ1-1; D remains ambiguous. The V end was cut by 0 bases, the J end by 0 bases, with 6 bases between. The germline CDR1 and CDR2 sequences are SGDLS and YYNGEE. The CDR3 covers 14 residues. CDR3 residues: CASSVDIVNTEAFF. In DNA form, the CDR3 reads TGTGCCAGCAGCGTAGACATTGTGAACACTGAAGCTTTCTTT. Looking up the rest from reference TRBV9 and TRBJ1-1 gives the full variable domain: DSGVTQTPKHLITATGQRVTLRCSPRSGDLSVYWYQQSLDQGLQFLIQYYNGEERAKGNILERFSAQQFPDLHSELNLSSLELGDSALYFCASSVDIVNTEAFFGQGTRLTVV.

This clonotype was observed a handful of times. DNA for the CDR3: TGTGCCAGCAGCTTAGGACCTAGAAATAGCAATCAGCCCCAGCATTTT. It encodes CASSLGPRNSNQPQHF. V and J are TRBV7-8 and TRBJ1-5; unclear D gene. CDR1 and CDR2 from the germline V gene are SGHVS and FQNEAQ. Trimming removed 1 base at V and 0 bases at J, with 10 bases between. CDR3 length: 16 residues.